This TCR beta chain was sequenced during a study of blood T cell repertoires in COVID-19. Overall study: Italy, Spain and the United States were the sources of the convalescent and acute COVID-19 samples. Nucleic acid was either cDNA or gDNA, and it came from T cells, B-cell-depleted T cells, or PBMCs.

Method: immunoSEQ multiplex PCR; TCRdb's copy keeps in-frame clones and lacks some. In the table there are about 410,000 clones, approximately 91% of which are singletons. A single count supports this clone. Germline assignment: CDR1 LNHDA and CDR2 SQIVND (reference sequence). CDR3 length: 15 residues. V was pared by 5 bases and J by 5 bases, with 16 bases between. The sequenced sample consisted of peripheral blood. V usage is TRBV19 and J usage is TRBJ2-1; D is ambiguous. The clonotype was recovered from a middle-aged woman with COVID-19, enrolled during active disease. This CDR3 reads CASSPQRWSHNEQFF. CDR3 DNA sequence: TGTGCCAGTAGTCCCCAACGATGGAGTCACAATGAGCAGTTCTTC.